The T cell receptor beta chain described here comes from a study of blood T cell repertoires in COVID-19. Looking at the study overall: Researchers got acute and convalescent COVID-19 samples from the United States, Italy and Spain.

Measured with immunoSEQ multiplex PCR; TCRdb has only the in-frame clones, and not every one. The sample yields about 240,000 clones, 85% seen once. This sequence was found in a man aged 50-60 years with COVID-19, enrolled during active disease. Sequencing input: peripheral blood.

CDR3 loop: CASSLAGTGYTEAFF. DNA for the CDR3: TGTGCCAGCAGCTTAGCCGGGACAGGGTACACTGAAGCTTTCTTT. The chain uses TRBV7-9 and TRBJ1-1; 9 bases are a match to TRBD1. This CDR3 region has 15 residues. The V gene end was trimmed by 0 bases and the J gene end by 3 bases; junction bases not matched to a gene: 2. Germline V gene data show CDR1 as SEHNR and CDR2 as FQNEAQ (reference sequence).